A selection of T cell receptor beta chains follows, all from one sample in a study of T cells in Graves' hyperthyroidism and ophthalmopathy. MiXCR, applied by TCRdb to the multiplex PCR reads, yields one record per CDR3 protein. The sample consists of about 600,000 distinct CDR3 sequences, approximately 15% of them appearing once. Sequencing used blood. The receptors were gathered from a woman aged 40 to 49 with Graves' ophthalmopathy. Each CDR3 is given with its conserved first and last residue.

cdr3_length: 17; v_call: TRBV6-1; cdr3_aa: CASSSSTSGRLGGEQFF
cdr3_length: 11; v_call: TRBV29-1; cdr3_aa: CSVNGGETQYF
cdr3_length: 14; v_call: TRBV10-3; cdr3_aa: CAITKGGGTDTQYF
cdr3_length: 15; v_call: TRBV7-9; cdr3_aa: CASSLAPAGVIEQFF
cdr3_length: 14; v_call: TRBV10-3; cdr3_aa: CATASGDSYNEQFF
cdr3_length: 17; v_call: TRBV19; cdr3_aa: CASRTTSRAAGNEKLFF
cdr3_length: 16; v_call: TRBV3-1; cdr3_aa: CASSQDRAPGIGELFF
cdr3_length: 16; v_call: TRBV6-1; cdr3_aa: CASSPGVGRIGTEAFF
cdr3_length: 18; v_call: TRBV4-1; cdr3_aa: CASSQLGLAVGGQETQYF
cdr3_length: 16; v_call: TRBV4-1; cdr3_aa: CASSQGGRGRQETQYF
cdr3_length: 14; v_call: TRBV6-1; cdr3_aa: CASWDSGFYNEQFF
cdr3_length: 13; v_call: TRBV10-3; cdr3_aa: CAISESLSTEAFF
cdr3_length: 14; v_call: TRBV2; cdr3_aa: CASQHGTGAGELFF
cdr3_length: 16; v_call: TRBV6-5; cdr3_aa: CASSYSFSGSPYEQYF
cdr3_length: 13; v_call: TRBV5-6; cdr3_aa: CASRSRGVEKLFF
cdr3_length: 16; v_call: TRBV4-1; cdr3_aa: CASSPTPTGPGETQYF
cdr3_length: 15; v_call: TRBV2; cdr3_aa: CASSVLVITNTEAFF
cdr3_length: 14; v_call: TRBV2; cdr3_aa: CASSEAPLPDTQYF
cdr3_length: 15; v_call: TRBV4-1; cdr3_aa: CASSQDGGGGNEQFF
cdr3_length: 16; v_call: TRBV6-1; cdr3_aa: CASSVGKVSGNQPQHF
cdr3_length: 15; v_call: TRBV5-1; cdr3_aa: CASSLATGGMTEAFF
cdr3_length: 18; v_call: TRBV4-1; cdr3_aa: CASSQKPGDRTGQETQYF
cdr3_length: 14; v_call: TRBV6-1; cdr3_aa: CASRRTGTNSPLHF
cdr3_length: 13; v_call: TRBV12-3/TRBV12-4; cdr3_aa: CASSWTRVGEQYF
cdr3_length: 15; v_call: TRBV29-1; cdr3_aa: CSVESIPGGQETQYF
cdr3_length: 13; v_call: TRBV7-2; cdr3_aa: CASSLDSGSPLHF
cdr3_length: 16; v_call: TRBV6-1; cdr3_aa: CASSSLAGGGYNEQFF
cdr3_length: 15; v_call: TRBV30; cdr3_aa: CAWSTLGWGNTEAFF
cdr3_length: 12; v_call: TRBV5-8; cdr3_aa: CASSLQQGKQYF
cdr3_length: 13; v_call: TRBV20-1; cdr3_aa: CSAREQGSTEAFF
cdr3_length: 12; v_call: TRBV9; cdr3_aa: CASGTLGLEQFF
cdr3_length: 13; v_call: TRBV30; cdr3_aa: CAWNLQGAYEQYF